The T cell receptor beta chain described here comes from a study of blood T cell repertoires in COVID-19. V lost 9 bases, J lost 7 bases, and 8 bases stayed unmatched. The CDR3 spans 12 residues. In germline, CDR1 is MNHEY, CDR2 SVGAGI. Here immunoSEQ multiplex PCR was the method, and the copy in TCRdb shows in-frame clones only, minus some. The sample has 65,000 to 90,000 clones, 70% to 90% seen once; the top ten hold approximately 5.8%. The specimen sequenced was peripheral blood. The source of this sequence is a man aged 80 or over with COVID-19, enrolled during active disease. The rearrangement uses TRBV6-5 and TRBJ2-5; 7 bases match TRBD1. The CDR3 nucleotides are TGTGCCAGTAGACAGGGTGACGGGACCCAGTACTTC. It translates to CASRQGDGTQYF.